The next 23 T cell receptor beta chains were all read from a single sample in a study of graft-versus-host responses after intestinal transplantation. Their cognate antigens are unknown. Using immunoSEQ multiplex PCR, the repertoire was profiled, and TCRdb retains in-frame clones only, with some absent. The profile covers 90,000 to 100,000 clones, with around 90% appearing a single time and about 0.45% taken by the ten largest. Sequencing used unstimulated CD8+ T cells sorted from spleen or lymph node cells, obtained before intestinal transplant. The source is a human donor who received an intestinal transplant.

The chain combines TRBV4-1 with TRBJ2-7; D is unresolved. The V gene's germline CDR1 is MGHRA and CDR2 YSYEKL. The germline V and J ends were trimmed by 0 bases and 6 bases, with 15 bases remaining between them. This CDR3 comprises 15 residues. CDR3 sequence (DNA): TGCGCCAGCAGCCAAGAGGGCCCCCTCGCAGGCGAGCAGTACTTC. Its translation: CASSQEGPLAGEQYF.

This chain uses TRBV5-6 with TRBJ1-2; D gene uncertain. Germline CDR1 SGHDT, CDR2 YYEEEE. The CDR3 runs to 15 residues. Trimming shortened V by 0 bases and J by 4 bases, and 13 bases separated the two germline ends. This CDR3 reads CASSLDGKSTYGYTF. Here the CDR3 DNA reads TGTGCCAGCAGCTTGGATGGTAAAAGCACCTATGGCTACACCTTC. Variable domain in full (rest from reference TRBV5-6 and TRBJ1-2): DAGVTQSPTHLIKTRGQQVTLRCSPKSGHDTVSWYQQALGQGPQFIFQYYEEEERQRGNFPDRFSGHQFPNYSSELNVNALLLGDSALYLCASSLDGKSTYGYTFGSGTRLTVV.

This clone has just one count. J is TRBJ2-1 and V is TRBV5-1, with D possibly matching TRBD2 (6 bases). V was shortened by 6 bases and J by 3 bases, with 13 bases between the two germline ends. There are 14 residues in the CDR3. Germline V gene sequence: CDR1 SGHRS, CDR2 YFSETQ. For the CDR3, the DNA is TGCGCCAGCACCCAGACTAGTAACTACAATGAGCAGTTCTTC. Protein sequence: CASTQTSNYNEQFF.

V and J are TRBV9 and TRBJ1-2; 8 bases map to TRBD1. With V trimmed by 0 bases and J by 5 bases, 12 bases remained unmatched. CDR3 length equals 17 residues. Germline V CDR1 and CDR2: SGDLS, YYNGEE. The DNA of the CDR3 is TGTGCCAGCAGCGTAGCCGGGACAGGAGCCAGCCCTTATGGCTACACCTTC. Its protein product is CASSVAGTGASPYGYTF.

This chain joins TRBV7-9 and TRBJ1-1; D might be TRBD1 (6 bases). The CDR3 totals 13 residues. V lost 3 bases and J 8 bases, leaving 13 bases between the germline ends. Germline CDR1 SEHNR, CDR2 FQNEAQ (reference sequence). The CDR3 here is CASSLGGGPEAFF. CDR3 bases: TGTGCCAGCAGCTTGGGTGGGGGCCCCGAAGCTTTCTTT.

In DNA form, the CDR3 reads TGTGCCAGCAGTTTCAGGGCAGGGACCTACAATGAGCAGTTCTTC. Translation: CASSFRAGTYNEQFF. J is TRBJ2-1 and V is TRBV27, with D perhaps matching TRBD1 (5 bases). Trimming removed 3 bases at V and 2 bases at J, with 11 bases between. This CDR3 region has 15 residues. Germline values: CDR1 MNHEY, CDR2 SMNVEV (reference sequence).

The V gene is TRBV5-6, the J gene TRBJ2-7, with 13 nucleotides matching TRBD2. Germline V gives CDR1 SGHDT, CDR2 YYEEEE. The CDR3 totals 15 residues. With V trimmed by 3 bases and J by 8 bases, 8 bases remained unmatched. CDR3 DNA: TGTGCCAGCAGCTCCGTAGGGACTAGCGGGAACCAGCAGTACTTC. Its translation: CASSSVGTSGNQQYF.

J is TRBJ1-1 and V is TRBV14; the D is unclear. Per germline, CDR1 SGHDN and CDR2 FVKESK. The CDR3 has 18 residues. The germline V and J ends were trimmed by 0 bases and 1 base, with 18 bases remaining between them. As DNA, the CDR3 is TGTGCCAGCAGCCAAGATGTGGCAGGCCGGGGTTGGAACACTGAAGCTTTCTTT. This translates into CASSQDVAGRGWNTEAFF.

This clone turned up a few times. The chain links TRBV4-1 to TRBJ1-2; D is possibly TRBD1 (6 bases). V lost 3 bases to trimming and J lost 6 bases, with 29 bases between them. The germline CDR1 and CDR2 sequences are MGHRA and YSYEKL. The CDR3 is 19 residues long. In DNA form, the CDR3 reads TGCGCCAGCAGCCAGCGTTTTCTAGCAGGGGACGGACTCGTCGATGGCTACACCTTC. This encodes CASSQRFLAGDGLVDGYTF.

The CDR3 bases are TGTGCCAGCAGTGCTTCCCTGGGAGCCTACGAGCAGTACTTC. This sequence encodes CASSASLGAYEQYF. The chain carries TRBV2 and TRBJ2-5; perhaps TRBD2 as D (5 bases). The DNA end is more similar to TRBJ2-7, so the J call may be wrong. CDR3 length equals 14 residues. Looked up from germline, CDR1 is SNHLY and CDR2 is FYNNEI.

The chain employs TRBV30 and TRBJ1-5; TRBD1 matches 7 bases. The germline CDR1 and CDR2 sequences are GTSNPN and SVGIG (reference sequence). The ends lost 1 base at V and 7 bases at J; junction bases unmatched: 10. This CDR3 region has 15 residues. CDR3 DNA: TGTGCCTGGAGTGACCGAAACAGGGGTGTGCAGCCCCAGCATTTT. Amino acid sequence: CAWSDRNRGVQPQHF.

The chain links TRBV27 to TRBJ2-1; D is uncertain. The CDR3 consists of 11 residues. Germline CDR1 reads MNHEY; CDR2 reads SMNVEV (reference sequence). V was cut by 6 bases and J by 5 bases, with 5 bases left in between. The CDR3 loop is CASSRNNEQFF. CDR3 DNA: TGTGCCAGCAGCAGGAACAATGAGCAGTTCTTC.

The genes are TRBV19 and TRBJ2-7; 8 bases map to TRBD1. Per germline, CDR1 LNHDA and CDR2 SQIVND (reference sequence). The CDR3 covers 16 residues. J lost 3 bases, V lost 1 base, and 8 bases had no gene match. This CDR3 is CASSIGMGTGFYEQYF. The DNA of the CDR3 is TGTGCCAGTAGTATAGGCATGGGGACAGGTTTCTACGAGCAGTACTTC.

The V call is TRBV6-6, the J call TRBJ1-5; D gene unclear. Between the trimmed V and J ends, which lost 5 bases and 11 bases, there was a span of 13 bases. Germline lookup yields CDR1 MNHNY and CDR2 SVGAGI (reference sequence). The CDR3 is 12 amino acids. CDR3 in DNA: TGTGCCAGCAGTCCAGTTACCGGGTCCCAGCATTTT. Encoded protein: CASSPVTGSQHF.

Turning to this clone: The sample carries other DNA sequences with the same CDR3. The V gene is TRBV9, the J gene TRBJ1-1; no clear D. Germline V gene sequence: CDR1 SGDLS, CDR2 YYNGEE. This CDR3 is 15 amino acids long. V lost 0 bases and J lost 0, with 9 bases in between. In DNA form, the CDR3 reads TGTGCCAGCAGCGTAGGAGGTAGCATGAACACTGAAGCTTTCTTT. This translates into CASSVGGSMNTEAFF.

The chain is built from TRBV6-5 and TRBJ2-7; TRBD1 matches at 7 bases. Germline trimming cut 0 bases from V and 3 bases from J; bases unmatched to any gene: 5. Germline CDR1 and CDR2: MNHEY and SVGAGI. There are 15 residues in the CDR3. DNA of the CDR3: TGTGCCAGCAGTTACTCCAGGACAGGTCTCTACGAGCAGTACTTC. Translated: CASSYSRTGLYEQYF.

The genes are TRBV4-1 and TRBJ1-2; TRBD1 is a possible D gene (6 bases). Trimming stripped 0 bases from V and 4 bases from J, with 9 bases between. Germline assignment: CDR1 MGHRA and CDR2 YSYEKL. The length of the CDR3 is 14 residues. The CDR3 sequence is CASSQEWTVYGYTF. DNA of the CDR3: TGCGCCAGCAGCCAAGAGTGGACAGTCTATGGCTACACCTTC.

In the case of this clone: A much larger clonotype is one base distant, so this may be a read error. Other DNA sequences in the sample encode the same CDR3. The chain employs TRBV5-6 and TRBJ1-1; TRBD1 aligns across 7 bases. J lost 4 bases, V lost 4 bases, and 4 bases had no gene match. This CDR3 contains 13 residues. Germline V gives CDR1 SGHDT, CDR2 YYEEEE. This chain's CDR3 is CASSLTGFTEAFF. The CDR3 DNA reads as TGTGCCAGCAGCCTGACAGGGTTCACTGAAGCTTTCTTT.

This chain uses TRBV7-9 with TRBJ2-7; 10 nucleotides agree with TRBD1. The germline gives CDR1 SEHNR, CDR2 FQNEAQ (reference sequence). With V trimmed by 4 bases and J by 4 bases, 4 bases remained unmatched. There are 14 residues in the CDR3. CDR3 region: CASSSDRGLYEQYF. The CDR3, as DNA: TGTGCCAGCAGCTCCGACAGGGGGCTTTACGAGCAGTACTTC.

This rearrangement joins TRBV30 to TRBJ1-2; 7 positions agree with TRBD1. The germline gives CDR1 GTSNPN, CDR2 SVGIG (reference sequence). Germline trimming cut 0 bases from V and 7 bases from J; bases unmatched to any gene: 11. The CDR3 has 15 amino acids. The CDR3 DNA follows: TGTGCCTGGAGTGTACCTACTGAAGGACAGGTTGGCTACACCTTC. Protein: CAWSVPTEGQVGYTF.

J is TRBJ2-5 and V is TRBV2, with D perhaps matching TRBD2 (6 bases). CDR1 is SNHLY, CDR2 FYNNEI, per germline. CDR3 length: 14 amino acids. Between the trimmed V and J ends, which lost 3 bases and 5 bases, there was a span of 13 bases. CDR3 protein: CASSEGTRGETQYF. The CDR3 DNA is TGTGCCAGCAGTGAGGGCACCCGGGGGGAGACCCAGTACTTC.

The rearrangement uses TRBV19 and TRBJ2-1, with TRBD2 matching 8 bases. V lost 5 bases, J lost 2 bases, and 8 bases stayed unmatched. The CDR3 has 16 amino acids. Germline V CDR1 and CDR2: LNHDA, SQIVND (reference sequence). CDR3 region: CASSSSGTRTYNEQFF. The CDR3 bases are TGTGCCAGTAGTTCATCCGGGACTAGAACCTACAATGAGCAGTTCTTC.

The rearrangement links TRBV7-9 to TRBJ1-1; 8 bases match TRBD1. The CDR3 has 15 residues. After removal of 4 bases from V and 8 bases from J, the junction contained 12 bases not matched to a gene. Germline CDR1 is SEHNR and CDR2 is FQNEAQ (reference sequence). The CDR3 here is CASSSPSIRDREAFF. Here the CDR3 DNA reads TGTGCCAGCAGCTCCCCTAGCATTAGGGACAGGGAAGCTTTCTTT. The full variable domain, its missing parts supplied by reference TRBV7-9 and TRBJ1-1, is DTGVSQNPRHKITKRGQNVTFRCDPISEHNRLYWYRQTLGQGPEFLTYFQNEAQLEKSRLLSDRFSAERPKGSFSTLEIQRTEQGDSAMYLCASSSPSIRDREAFFGQGTRLTVV.